These 9 T cell receptor beta chains were sequenced from one sample in a study of blood T cell repertoires in COVID-19. Assay used: immunoSEQ multiplex PCR; TCRdb lists only in-frame clones, some missing. The sample lists approximately 270,000 clones, over 80% occurring once. Sequenced sample: PBMCs or T cells enriched from blood (not recorded which). The origin of the receptors is a woman aged 30 to 39 with acute COVID-19.

The chain is built from TRBV21-1 and TRBJ1-2; TRBD1 is taken as the D call from the table, unchecked against the DNA. TRBV21-1 is reported as a pseudogene. The length of the CDR3 is 15 residues. CDR3 sequence (DNA): TGTGCCAGCAGCAAAAGACTTAACAGGGCCTATGGCTACACCTTC. This encodes CASSKRLNRAYGYTF.

V gene TRBV19 combines with J gene TRBJ1-1; 11 nucleotides match TRBD1. Per the germline V gene, CDR1 is LNHDA and CDR2 is SQIVND (reference sequence). J lost 5 bases, V lost 4 bases, and 12 bases had no gene match. The CDR3 consists of 17 residues. Here the CDR3 DNA reads TGTGCCAGTAGTAGGGACAGGGGGTCTGGTTTAGGGACTGAAGCTTTCTTT. The encoded protein is CASSRDRGSGLGTEAFF. The whole variable domain, remainder taken from reference TRBV19 and TRBJ1-1, is DGGITQSPKYLFRKEGQNVTLSCEQNLNHDAMYWYRQDPGQGLRLIYYSQIVNDFQKGDIAEGYSVSREKKESFPLTVTSAQKNPTAFYLCASSRDRGSGLGTEAFFGQGTRLTVV.

The rearrangement links TRBV6-5 to TRBJ2-4, with TRBD1 matching 12 bases. Looked up from germline, CDR1 is MNHEY and CDR2 is SVGAGI. Trimming took 5 bases from V and 8 from J; bases not matched to a gene: 4. The CDR3 runs 14 residues. The CDR3 DNA sequence: TGTGCCAGCAGTAGGGACAGGGGGCGATACATTCAGTACTTC. It codes for CASSRDRGRYIQYF.

This clone came up once. The chain has TRBV12-3 or TRBV12-4 and TRBJ2-5; TRBD1 matches 7 bases. J lost 5 bases, V lost 6 bases, and 6 bases had no gene match. This CDR3 region has 13 residues. The CDR3 region is CASRGTVEETQYF. Written as DNA, the CDR3 is TGTGCCAGCAGGGGGACAGTGGAGGAGACCCAGTACTTC.

The chain joins TRBV13 to TRBJ2-3; D is perhaps TRBD1 (6 bases). V lost 5 bases and J lost 2, with 17 bases in between. The CDR3 length is 16 residues. Per the germline V gene, CDR1 is PRHDT and CDR2 is FYEKMQ (reference sequence). The CDR3 here is CASSPKGTKVTDTQYF. The CDR3 nucleotides read TGTGCCAGCAGCCCGAAGGGGACAAAGGTCACAGATACGCAGTATTTT.

A remark on this clone: At the DNA level, this CDR3 is encoded by other sequences in the same sample as well. V is TRBV19 and J is TRBJ2-7; 8 bases line up with TRBD1. Germline V lookup: CDR1 LNHDA, CDR2 SQIVND (reference sequence). The CDR3 runs to 14 residues. With V trimmed by 5 bases and J by 3 bases, 6 bases remained unmatched. The CDR3 sequence is CASSSGTGGYEQYF. CDR3 nucleotides: TGTGCCAGTAGTTCCGGGACAGGCGGCTACGAGCAGTACTTC. Full variable domain (rest looked up from reference TRBV19 and TRBJ2-7): DGGITQSPKYLFRKEGQNVTLSCEQNLNHDAMYWYRQDPGQGLRLIYYSQIVNDFQKGDIAEGYSVSREKKESFPLTVTSAQKNPTAFYLCASSSGTGGYEQYFGPGTRLTVT.

CDR3 region: CALNGVGPDQPQHF. In DNA, the CDR3 is TGTGCCCTCAACGGGGTAGGGCCAGATCAGCCCCAGCATTTT. The V gene is TRBV30, the J gene TRBJ1-5, with D unresolved. CDR1 and CDR2 from the germline V gene are GTSNPN and SVGIG (reference sequence). The CDR3 spans 14 residues. The V gene lost 8 bases and the J gene lost 5 bases, with 19 bases spanning the gap.

This chain uses TRBV28 with TRBJ1-2; TRBD1 aligns across 9 bases. Germline CDR1 is MDHEN and CDR2 is SYDVKM. This CDR3 is built from 15 residues. V gave up 6 bases and J gave up 0 bases; unmatched junction bases: 5. CDR3 coding DNA: TGTGCCAGCAGACCCGGACAGGGGCCTAACTATGGCTACACCTTC. Translating it yields CASRPGQGPNYGYTF.

This chain uses TRBV28 with TRBJ2-1, with 7 bases identical to TRBD2. This CDR3 is 14 amino acids long. V dropped 4 bases and J dropped 8; count of bases not matched to a gene: 8. The germline gives CDR1 MDHEN, CDR2 SYDVKM. CDR3 amino acids: CASSYPGLFDEQFF. DNA of the CDR3: TGTGCCAGCAGTTACCCGGGACTATTCGATGAGCAGTTCTTC.